Described below is a single T cell receptor beta chain sequence and its context. What it binds is not known. PCR used 60 Vbeta primers and 13 Jbeta primers. Measured with immunoSEQ multiplex PCR; TCRdb has only the in-frame clones, and not every one. Here the sample spans over 150,000 clones, 81% being singletons. These data are taken from a study of cytomegalovirus exposure and HLA in healthy donors. Study information: In an earlier analysis, approximately 120 million unique TCR beta sequences were found from approximately 170 million T cells.

Study-level findings and limits: TCR beta V segments were, for the most part, productive about 87% or about 30% of the time in an earlier analysis. Highly shared sequence variants in one cluster were likely a sequencing artifact. Among TCR beta chains, those listed as cytomegalovirus-associated numbered over 150.

The CDR3 contains 13 residues. Germline assignment: CDR1 KGHSH and CDR2 LQKENI. Trimming removed 3 bases from V and 0 bases from J, with 2 bases in between. The TCR originated in a woman under 30 in good health and CMV-seronegative. The chain recombines TRBV18 with TRBJ1-4; D is ambiguous. The sample was PBMCs. CDR3 sequence: CASSPTTNEKLFF. In DNA form, the CDR3 reads TGTGCCAGCTCACCCACAACTAATGAAAAACTGTTTTTT.